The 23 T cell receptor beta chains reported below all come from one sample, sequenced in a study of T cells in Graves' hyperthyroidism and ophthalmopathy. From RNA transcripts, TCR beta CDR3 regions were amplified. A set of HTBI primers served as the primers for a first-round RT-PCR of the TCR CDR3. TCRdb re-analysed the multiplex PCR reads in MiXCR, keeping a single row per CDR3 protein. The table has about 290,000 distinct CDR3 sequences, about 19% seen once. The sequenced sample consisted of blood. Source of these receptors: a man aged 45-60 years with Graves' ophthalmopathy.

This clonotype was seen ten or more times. DNA for the CDR3: TGTGCCTGGACAGACCGTCTTGAAGCTTTCTTT. Its translation is CAWTDRLEAFF. This chain joins TRBV30 and TRBJ1-1; D call uncertain. V dropped 4 bases and J dropped 7 bases, with 10 bases sitting between them. The germline V gene has CDR1 GTSNPN and CDR2 SVGIG (reference sequence). The length of the CDR3 is 11 residues.

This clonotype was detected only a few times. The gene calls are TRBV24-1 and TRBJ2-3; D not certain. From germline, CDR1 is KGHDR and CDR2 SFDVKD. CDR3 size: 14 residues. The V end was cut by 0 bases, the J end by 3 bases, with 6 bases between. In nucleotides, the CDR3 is TGTGCCACCAGTGATTTGGGGCGGACAGATACGCAGTATTTT. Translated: CATSDLGRTDTQYF.

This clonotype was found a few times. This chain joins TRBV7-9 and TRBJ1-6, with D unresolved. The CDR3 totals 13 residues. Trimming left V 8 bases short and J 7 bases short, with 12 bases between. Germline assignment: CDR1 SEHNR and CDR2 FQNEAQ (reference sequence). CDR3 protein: CASASGGNSPLHF. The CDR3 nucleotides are TGTGCCAGCGCCTCAGGTGGAAATTCACCCCTCCACTTT.

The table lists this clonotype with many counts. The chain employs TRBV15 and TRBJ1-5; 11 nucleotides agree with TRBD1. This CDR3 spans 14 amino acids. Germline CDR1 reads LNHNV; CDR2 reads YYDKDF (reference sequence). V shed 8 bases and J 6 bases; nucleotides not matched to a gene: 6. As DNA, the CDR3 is TGTGCCACCCGGACAGGGGGCCGGAGTCAGCCCCAGCATTTT. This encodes CATRTGGRSQPQHF.

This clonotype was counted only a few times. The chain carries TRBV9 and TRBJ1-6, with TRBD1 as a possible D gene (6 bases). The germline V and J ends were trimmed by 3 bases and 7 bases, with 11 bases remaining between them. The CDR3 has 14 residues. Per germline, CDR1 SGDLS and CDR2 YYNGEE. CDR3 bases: TGTGCCAGCAGCGAGACAGGCACCAATTCACCCCTCCACTTT. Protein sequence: CASSETGTNSPLHF.

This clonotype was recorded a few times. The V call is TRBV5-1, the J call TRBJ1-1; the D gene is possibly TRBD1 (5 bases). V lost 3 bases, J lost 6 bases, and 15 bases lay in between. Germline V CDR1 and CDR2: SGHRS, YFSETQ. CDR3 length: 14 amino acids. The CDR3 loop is CASSSGVGDAEAFF. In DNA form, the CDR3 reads TGCGCCAGCAGCTCGGGGGTTGGTGACGCTGAAGCTTTCTTT. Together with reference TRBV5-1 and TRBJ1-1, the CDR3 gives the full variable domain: KAGVTQTPRYLIKTRGQQVTLSCSPISGHRSVSWYQQTPGQGLQFLFEYFSETQRNKGNFPGRFSGRQFSNSRSEMNVSTLELGDSALYLCASSSGVGDAEAFFGQGTRLTVV.

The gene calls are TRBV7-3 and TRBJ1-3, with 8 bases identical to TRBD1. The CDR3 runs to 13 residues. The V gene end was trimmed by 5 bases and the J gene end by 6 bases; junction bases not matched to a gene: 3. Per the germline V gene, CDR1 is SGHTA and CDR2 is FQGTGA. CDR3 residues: CASSPQGANTIYF. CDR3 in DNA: TGTGCCAGCAGCCCGCAGGGGGCAAACACCATATATTTT.

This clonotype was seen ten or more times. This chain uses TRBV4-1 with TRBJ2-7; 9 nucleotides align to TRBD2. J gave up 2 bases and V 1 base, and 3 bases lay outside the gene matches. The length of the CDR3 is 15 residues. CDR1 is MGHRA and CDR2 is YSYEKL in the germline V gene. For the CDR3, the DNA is TGCGCCAGCAGCCAAGGACTAGCGGTCACCTACGAGCAGTACTTC. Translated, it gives CASSQGLAVTYEQYF.

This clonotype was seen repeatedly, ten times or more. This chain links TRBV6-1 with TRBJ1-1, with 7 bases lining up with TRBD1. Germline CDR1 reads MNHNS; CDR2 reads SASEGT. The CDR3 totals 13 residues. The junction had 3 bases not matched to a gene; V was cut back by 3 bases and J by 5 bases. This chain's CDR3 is CASSDPTGTEAFF. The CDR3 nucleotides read TGTGCCAGCAGTGACCCGACAGGGACTGAAGCTTTCTTT.

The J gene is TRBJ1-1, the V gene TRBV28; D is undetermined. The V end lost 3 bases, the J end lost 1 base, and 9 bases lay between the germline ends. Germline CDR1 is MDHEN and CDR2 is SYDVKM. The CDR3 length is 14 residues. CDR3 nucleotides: TGTGCCAGCAGTTTTCTGACACAGAACACTGAAGCTTTCTTT. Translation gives CASSFLTQNTEAFF.

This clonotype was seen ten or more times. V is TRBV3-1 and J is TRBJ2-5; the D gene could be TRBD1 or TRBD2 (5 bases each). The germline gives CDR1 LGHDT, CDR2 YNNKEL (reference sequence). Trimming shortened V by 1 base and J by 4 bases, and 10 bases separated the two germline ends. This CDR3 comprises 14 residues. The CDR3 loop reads CASSQVQGRETQYF. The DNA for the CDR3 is TGTGCCAGCAGCCAAGTTCAGGGACGAGAGACCCAGTACTTC.

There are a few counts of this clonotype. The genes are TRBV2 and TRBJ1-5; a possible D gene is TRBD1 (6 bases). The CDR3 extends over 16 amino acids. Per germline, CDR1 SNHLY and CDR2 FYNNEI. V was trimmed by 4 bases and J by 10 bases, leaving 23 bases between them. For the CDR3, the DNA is TGTGCCAGCAGTGGGGGGACCGGGACAAGCCGGACCCCCCAGCATTTT. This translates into CASSGGTGTSRTPQHF.

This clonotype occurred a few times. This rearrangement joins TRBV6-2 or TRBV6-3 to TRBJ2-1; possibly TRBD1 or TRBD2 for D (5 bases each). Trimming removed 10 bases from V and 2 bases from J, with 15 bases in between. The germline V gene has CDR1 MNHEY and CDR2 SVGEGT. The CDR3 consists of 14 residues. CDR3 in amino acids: CAIESGDAYNEQFF. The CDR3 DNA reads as TGTGCCATCGAATCTGGGGACGCCTACAATGAGCAGTTCTTC.

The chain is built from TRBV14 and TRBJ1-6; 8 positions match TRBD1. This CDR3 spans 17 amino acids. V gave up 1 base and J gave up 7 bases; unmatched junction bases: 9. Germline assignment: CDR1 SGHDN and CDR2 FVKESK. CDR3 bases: TGTGCCAGCAGCCAAGGTGGCAGGGGGCGGGGGAATTCACCCCTCCACTTT. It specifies CASSQGGRGRGNSPLHF.

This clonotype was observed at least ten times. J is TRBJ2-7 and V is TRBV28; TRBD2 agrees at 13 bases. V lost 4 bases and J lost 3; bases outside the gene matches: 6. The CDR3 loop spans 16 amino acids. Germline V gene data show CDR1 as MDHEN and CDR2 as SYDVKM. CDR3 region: CASSSSRLAGGYEQYF. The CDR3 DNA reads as TGTGCCAGCAGTTCCTCAAGACTAGCGGGAGGCTACGAGCAGTACTTC.

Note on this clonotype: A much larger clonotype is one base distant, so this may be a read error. In nucleotides, the CDR3 is TGTGCCAGCAGTTTGCAGGGGGCGGCCGAGCACTACTTC. Its protein is CASSLQGAAEHYF. The chain combines TRBV28 with TRBJ2-7; 8 nucleotides agree with TRBD1. The CDR3 spans 13 residues. Germline assignment: CDR1 MDHEN and CDR2 SYDVKM.

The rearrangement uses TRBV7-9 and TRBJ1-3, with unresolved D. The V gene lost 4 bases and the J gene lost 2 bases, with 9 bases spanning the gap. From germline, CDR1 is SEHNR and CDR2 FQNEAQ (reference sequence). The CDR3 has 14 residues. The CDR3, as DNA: TGTGCCAGCAGCTCGGAAAGGGCTGGAAACACCATATATTTT. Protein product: CASSSERAGNTIYF.

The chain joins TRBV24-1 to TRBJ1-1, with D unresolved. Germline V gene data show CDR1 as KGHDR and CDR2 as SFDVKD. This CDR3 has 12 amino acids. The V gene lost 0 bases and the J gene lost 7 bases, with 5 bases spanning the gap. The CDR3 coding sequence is TGTGCCACCAGTGATTTGCGAGGTGAAGCTTTCTTT. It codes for CATSDLRGEAFF.

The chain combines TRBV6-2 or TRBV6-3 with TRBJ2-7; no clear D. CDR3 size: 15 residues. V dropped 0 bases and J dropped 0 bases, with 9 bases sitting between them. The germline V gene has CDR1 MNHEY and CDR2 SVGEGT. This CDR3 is CASSYSNPSSYEQYF. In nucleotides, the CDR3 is TGTGCCAGCAGTTACTCGAATCCAAGCTCCTACGAGCAGTACTTC.

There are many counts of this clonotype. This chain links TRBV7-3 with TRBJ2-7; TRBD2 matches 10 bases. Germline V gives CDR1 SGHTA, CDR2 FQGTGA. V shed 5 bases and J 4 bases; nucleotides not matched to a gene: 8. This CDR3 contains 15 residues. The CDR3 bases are TGTGCCAGCAGCGTACTAGCGGGACTAGCGTACGAGCAGTACTTC. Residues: CASSVLAGLAYEQYF.

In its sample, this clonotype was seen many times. This chain's CDR3 is CASSPTPTGSNYGYTF. The CDR3 nucleotides are TGTGCCAGCTCACCAACTCCGACAGGGAGTAACTATGGCTACACCTTC. This chain joins TRBV18 and TRBJ1-2, with 7 bases fitting TRBD1. V dropped 2 bases and J dropped 1; count of bases not matched to a gene: 7. The CDR3 is 16 amino acids. Germline-derived CDR1 and CDR2 are KGHSH and LQKENI. Drawing the rest from reference TRBV18 and TRBJ1-2, the complete variable domain is NAGVMQNPRHLVRRRGQEARLRCSPMKGHSHVYWYRQLPEEGLKFMVYLQKENIIDESGMPKERFSAEFPKEGPSILRIQQVVRGDSAAYFCASSPTPTGSNYGYTFGSGTRLTVV.

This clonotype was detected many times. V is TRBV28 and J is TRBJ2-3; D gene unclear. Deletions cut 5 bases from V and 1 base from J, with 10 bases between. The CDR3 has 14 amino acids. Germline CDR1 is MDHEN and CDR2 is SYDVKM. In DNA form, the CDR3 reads TGTGCCAGCAGTCCACACATGGGCACAGATACGCAGTATTTT. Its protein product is CASSPHMGTDTQYF.

The CDR3 sequence: CASSMKQLTGELFF. CDR3 nucleotides: TGTGCCAGTAGTATGAAACAGCTCACCGGGGAGCTGTTTTTT. The J gene is TRBJ2-2, the V gene TRBV19, with D uncertain. V was pared by 3 bases and J by 4 bases, with 9 bases between. In germline, CDR1 is LNHDA, CDR2 SQIVND (reference sequence). The CDR3 spans 14 residues. The full variable domain, completed using reference TRBV19 and TRBJ2-2, is DGGITQSPKYLFRKEGQNVTLSCEQNLNHDAMYWYRQDPGQGLRLIYYSQIVNDFQKGDIAEGYSVSREKKESFPLTVTSAQKNPTAFYLCASSMKQLTGELFFGEGSRLTVL.